In its sample, the clone carrying this T cell receptor beta chain was seen a few times. The V gene end was trimmed by 5 bases and the J gene end by 5 bases; junction bases not matched to a gene: 2. CDR3 length: 12 residues. CDR1 and CDR2 (germline): ENHRY, SYGVKD. This entry is derived from a study of cytomegalovirus exposure and HLA in healthy donors. PCR was performed using 60 Vbeta and 13 Jbeta primers. Produced via immunoSEQ multiplex PCR; TCRdb's table is partial and in-frame only. The table lists 110,000 to 150,000 clones, roughly 80% of them singletons. The receptor comes from a male donor in good health and CMV-seronegative. This chain connects TRBV10-3 to TRBJ2-7, with 8 bases matching TRBD2. The specimen sequenced was PBMCs. The CDR3 protein is CAISNGRDEQYF. In DNA, the CDR3 is TGTGCCATCAGTAACGGGAGGGACGAGCAGTACTTC.